This T cell receptor (beta chain) derives from a study of cytomegalovirus exposure and HLA in healthy donors. The CDR3 consists of 14 residues. V lost 3 bases and J 3 bases, leaving 9 bases between the germline ends. CDR1 SNHLY and CDR2 FYNNEI come from the germline V gene. Findings and limits, study-wide: Sequencing likely caused a cluster of highly shared sequence variants.

Primers for the PCR totalled 60 Vbeta and 13 Jbeta. Method: immunoSEQ multiplex PCR; TCRdb's copy keeps in-frame clones and lacks some. The table includes roughly 110,000 clones, around 70% detected once. Details on this clone: Its antigen is undetermined.

Sequencing used PBMCs. This TCR was sampled from a man aged 25-45 years in good health and CMV-seropositive. The chain joins TRBV2 to TRBJ1-5; D is unresolved. The CDR3 is CASSDPLNNQPQHF. CDR3 nucleotides: TGTGCCAGCAGTGACCCCTTAAACAATCAGCCCCAGCATTTT.